This passage covers 24 T cell receptor beta chains from one sample sequenced in a study of blood T cell repertoires in COVID-19. TCRdb keeps only in-frame clones here, not all; method: immunoSEQ multiplex PCR. This sample has 100,000 to 150,000 clones, with 85% to 90% found just once. Sequencing was done on a sample of peripheral blood. All receptors derive from a man aged 55 to 70 with COVID-19, enrolled during active disease.

The V call is TRBV5-6, the J call TRBJ2-3; 7 bases match TRBD2. Per germline, CDR1 SGHDT and CDR2 YYEEEE. The V segment lost 3 bases and the J segment 6 bases; nucleotides outside the gene matches: 13. This CDR3 has 16 amino acids. This CDR3 reads CASSWEAGVRSDTQYF. The CDR3 bases are TGTGCCAGCAGCTGGGAGGCGGGAGTTCGATCCGATACGCAGTATTTT. The full variable domain, rest sourced from reference TRBV5-6 and TRBJ2-3, is DAGVTQSPTHLIKTRGQQVTLRCSPKSGHDTVSWYQQALGQGPQFIFQYYEEEERQRGNFPDRFSGHQFPNYSSELNVNALLLGDSALYLCASSWEAGVRSDTQYFGPGTRLTVL.

CDR3 sequence: CASSVGLENYGYTF. In nucleotides, the CDR3 is TGTGCCAGCAGCGTCGGACTGGAGAACTATGGCTACACCTTC. The chain has TRBV9 and TRBJ1-2, with D hard to call. The germline V and J ends were trimmed by 2 bases and 2 bases, with 10 bases remaining between them. This CDR3 is built from 14 residues. The germline gives CDR1 SGDLS, CDR2 YYNGEE.

The chain combines TRBV28 with TRBJ1-2; tentative D call: TRBD1 (6 bases). Per the germline V gene, CDR1 is MDHEN and CDR2 is SYDVKM. The length of the CDR3 is 13 residues. The ends were cut back, 7 bases at V and 2 bases at J, with 11 bases in the middle. CDR3 coding DNA: TGTGCCAGCACCCGAACAGGGAACTATGGCTACACCTTC. It translates to CASTRTGNYGYTF.

The genes are TRBV19 and TRBJ1-1; tentative D call: TRBD1 (6 bases). Germline V gene lookup returns CDR1 LNHDA and CDR2 SQIVND (reference sequence). The CDR3 length is 10 residues. V gave up 7 bases and J gave up 9 bases, with 9 bases separating them. Here the CDR3 DNA reads TGTGCCAGTATGGACAGAAAAGCTTTCTTT. Amino acid sequence: CASMDRKAFF.

V usage is TRBV7-2 and J usage is TRBJ1-1; 7 bases map to TRBD1. V lost 4 bases, J lost 2 bases, and 7 bases stayed unmatched. The CDR3 runs to 15 residues. Germline CDR1 SGHTA, CDR2 FQGNSA. The CDR3 loop reads CASSYRQGANTEAFF. The CDR3 DNA follows: TGTGCCAGCAGCTACCGACAGGGAGCCAACACTGAAGCTTTCTTT. Combining the CDR3 with reference TRBV7-2 and TRBJ1-1 gives the whole variable domain GAGVSQSPSNKVTEKGKDVELRCDPISGHTALYWYRQSLGQGLEFLIYFQGNSAPDKSGLPSDRFSAERTGGSVSTLTIQRTQQEDSAVYLCASSYRQGANTEAFFGQGTRLTVV.

The rearrangement joins TRBV6-5 to TRBJ1-4; a weak D match, TRBD1 (6 bases). This CDR3 spans 14 amino acids. The ends were cut back, 7 bases at V and 4 bases at J, with 13 bases in the middle. CDR1 and CDR2 (germline): MNHEY, SVGAGI. Written as DNA, the CDR3 is TGTGCCAGCATGAAGGACAGTCTTAATGAAAAACTGTTTTTT. It encodes CASMKDSLNEKLFF.

CDR3 amino acids: CASSSMPGLAGGLAYNEQFF. In DNA, the CDR3 is TGCGCCAGCAGTTCGATGCCGGGACTAGCGGGGGGGCTTGCCTACAATGAGCAGTTCTTC. This chain connects TRBV10-2 to TRBJ2-1, with 16 nucleotides matching TRBD2. CDR1 and CDR2 (germline): WSHSY, SAAADI. The V and J ends lost 5 bases and 2 bases, in that order; junction bases with no gene match: 12. The CDR3 totals 20 residues.

V and J are TRBV5-8 and TRBJ2-3; D gene unclear. V was clipped by 2 bases and J by 0 bases, with 13 bases between them. Germline V gene data show CDR1 as SGHTS and CDR2 as YDEGEE. The CDR3 sequence is 16 residues long. CDR3 nucleotides: TGTGCCAGCAGCTTAGGCGCCCGCGGTAGCACAGATACGCAGTATTTT. Amino acids: CASSLGARGSTDTQYF.

The J gene is TRBJ1-6, the V gene TRBV6-1, with TRBD1 matching 8 bases. This CDR3 spans 15 amino acids. The germline gives CDR1 MNHNS, CDR2 SASEGT. V lost 2 bases and J lost 10; bases outside the gene matches: 7. The CDR3 nucleotides are TGTGCCAGCAGTGAAACCCGGGACAGGAGCTCACCCCTCCACTTT. This encodes CASSETRDRSSPLHF.

The genes are TRBV7-9 and TRBJ2-7; 8 nucleotides line up with TRBD1. CDR3 length: 13 amino acids. V shed 5 bases, J shed 3 bases, and the junction held 3 bases outside the gene matches. Germline V gene data show CDR1 as SEHNR and CDR2 as FQNEAQ (reference sequence). CDR3 nucleotides: TGTGCCAGCAGCCGGGGACAGGTCTACGAGCAGTACTTC. Translation gives CASSRGQVYEQYF.

This chain uses TRBV5-1 with TRBJ2-7, with D perhaps matching TRBD2 (5 bases). Germline V CDR1 and CDR2: SGHRS, YFSETQ. V lost 4 bases and J 7 bases, leaving 18 bases between the germline ends. The CDR3 sequence is 14 residues long. For the CDR3, the DNA is TGCGCCAGCAGCCCCGGGGTGATCGGTCCGGAGCAGTACTTC. Residues: CASSPGVIGPEQYF. Using reference TRBV5-1 and TRBJ2-7 for the parts outside the CDR3, the full variable domain is KAGVTQTPRYLIKTRGQQVTLSCSPISGHRSVSWYQQTPGQGLQFLFEYFSETQRNKGNFPGRFSGRQFSNSRSEMNVSTLELGDSALYLCASSPGVIGPEQYFGPGTRLTVT.

This chain uses TRBV5-5 with TRBJ1-4; TRBD1 aligns across 7 bases. V lost 4 bases, J lost 12 bases, and 18 bases stayed unmatched. Looked up from germline, CDR1 is SGHKS and CDR2 is YYEKEE (reference sequence). CDR3 size: 16 residues. The chain's CDR3 is CASSPTAQTGNRELFF. The CDR3 DNA reads as TGTGCCAGCAGCCCGACCGCCCAGACAGGGAATAGGGAACTGTTTTTT.

This chain uses TRBV11-2 with TRBJ2-5; D is unresolved. Looked up from germline, CDR1 is SGHAT and CDR2 is FQNNGV. This CDR3 region has 12 residues. Trimming left V 3 bases short and J 2 bases short, with 4 bases between. The chain's CDR3 is CASSFNQETQYF. DNA for the CDR3: TGTGCCAGCAGCTTTAATCAAGAGACCCAGTACTTC. The whole variable domain, filled in from reference TRBV11-2 and TRBJ2-5, reads EAGVAQSPRYKIIEKRQSVAFWCNPISGHATLYWYQQILGQGPKLLIQFQNNGVVDDSQLPKDRFSAERLKGVDSTLKIQPAKLEDSAVYLCASSFNQETQYFGPGTRLLVL.

The genes are TRBV11-3 and TRBJ2-3, with 13 bases lining up with TRBD2. The CDR3 is made up of 16 amino acids. Germline V CDR1 and CDR2: SGHNT, YENEEA. The ends lost 5 bases at V and 1 base at J; junction bases unmatched: 3. The CDR3 region is CASSPGTSGGTDTQYF. CDR3 bases: TGTGCCAGCAGCCCGGGGACTAGCGGGGGCACAGATACGCAGTATTTT.

V and J are TRBV3-1 (or the pseudogene TRBV3-2) and TRBJ1-5, with 7 bases matching TRBD1. The J segment lost 8 bases and the V segment lost 8 bases, leaving 18 bases of the junction unmatched. From germline, CDR1 is LGHDT and CDR2 YNNKEL (reference sequence). There are 16 residues in the CDR3. This chain's CDR3 is CASAHPGQSFGEPQHF. The CDR3 bases are TGTGCCAGCGCCCACCCGGGACAGTCCTTCGGGGAGCCCCAGCATTTT.

The chain joins TRBV12-3 or TRBV12-4 to TRBJ1-1; D perhaps matches TRBD1 (6 bases). The CDR3 runs 11 residues. V lost 9 bases to trimming and J lost 6 bases, with 11 bases between them. The CDR3 DNA reads as TGTGCCAGTGGGAGGGGGTCTGAAGCTTTCTTT. Translating it yields CASGRGSEAFF.

The chain joins TRBV18 to TRBJ1-2; 8 bases map to TRBD1. Germline V gene lookup returns CDR1 KGHSH and CDR2 LQKENI. V dropped 6 bases and J dropped 8; count of bases not matched to a gene: 8. The length of the CDR3 is 13 residues. The chain's CDR3 is CASSADREVGYTF. The CDR3 nucleotides are TGTGCCAGCTCTGCGGACAGGGAGGTAGGCTACACCTTC.

The chain couples TRBV7-3 to TRBJ2-2, with 7 bases aligning to TRBD1. This CDR3 has 16 amino acids. Germline CDR1 and CDR2: SGHTA and FQGTGA. The J segment lost 6 bases and the V segment lost 2 bases, leaving 9 bases of the junction unmatched. The CDR3 is CASSLRQAGTAGELFF. The CDR3 coding sequence is TGTGCCAGCAGCTTACGACAGGCCGGGACAGCCGGGGAGCTGTTTTTT.

In DNA form, the CDR3 reads TGTGCCATCAGTTTAGGGGATGGCTACACCTTC. As protein: CAISLGDGYTF. The J gene is TRBJ1-2, the V gene TRBV10-3; D might be TRBD1 (5 bases). Germline lookup yields CDR1 ENHRY and CDR2 SYGVKD. CDR3 length equals 11 residues. The V gene lost 5 bases and the J gene lost 6 bases, with 7 bases spanning the gap.

This chain joins TRBV5-1 and TRBJ1-6; possible D gene TRBD1, 5 bases. Germline CDR1 reads SGHRS; CDR2 reads YFSETQ. The CDR3 is made up of 18 amino acids. V lost 1 base to trimming and J lost 6 bases, with 20 bases between them. DNA of the CDR3: TGCGCCAGCAGCTTGTCGAAGTTCCGGGGGTCGGGTAATTCACCCCTCCACTTT. Translated: CASSLSKFRGSGNSPLHF.

The chain links TRBV10-3 to TRBJ1-1; D unclear. Between the trimmed V and J ends, which lost 3 bases and 0 bases, there was a span of 23 bases. Per germline, CDR1 ENHRY and CDR2 SYGVKD. This CDR3 spans 19 amino acids. The CDR3 protein is CAISEYKDPATQVNTEAFF. For the CDR3, the DNA is TGTGCCATCAGTGAATATAAGGATCCGGCCACTCAGGTGAACACTGAAGCTTTCTTT.

The J gene is TRBJ1-5, the V gene TRBV2, with 7 bases matching TRBD1. The CDR3 has 15 residues. Germline values: CDR1 SNHLY, CDR2 FYNNEI. V shed 6 bases, J shed 0 bases, and the junction held 5 bases outside the gene matches. The CDR3 region has the DNA TGTGCCAGCAGCGCTACAGGGGTTAGCAATCAGCCCCAGCATTTT. Its protein product is CASSATGVSNQPQHF. The full variable domain, in which reference TRBV2 and TRBJ1-5 provide the parts outside the CDR3, is EPEVTQTPSHQVTQMGQEVILRCVPISNHLYFYWYRQILGQKVEFLVSFYNNEISEKSEIFDDQFSVERPDGSNFTLKIRSTKLEDSAMYFCASSATGVSNQPQHFGDGTRLSIL.

The gene calls are TRBV20-1 and TRBJ2-7; TRBD2 matches at 7 bases. The CDR3 spans 11 residues. CDR1 is DFQATT and CDR2 is SNEGSKA in the germline V gene (reference sequence). V lost 1 base to trimming and J lost 7 bases; unmatched junction nucleotides: 1. The chain's CDR3 is CSARVGREQYF. The CDR3 nucleotides read TGCAGTGCTAGAGTCGGGAGGGAGCAGTACTTC.

The V and J genes are TRBV30 and TRBJ2-1; D gene uncertain. The ends were cut back, 6 bases at V and 15 bases at J, with 9 bases in the middle. The CDR3 has 8 amino acids. The germline V gene has CDR1 GTSNPN and CDR2 SVGIG (reference sequence). The CDR3 sequence: CACLPGFF. In DNA form, the CDR3 reads TGTGCCTGCCTCCCGGGGTTCTTC. Full variable domain (missing parts from reference TRBV30 and TRBJ2-1): SQTIHQWPATLVQPVGSPLSLECTVEGTSNPNLYWYRQAAGRGLQLLFYSVGIGQISSEVPQNLSASRPQDRQFILSSKKLLLSDSGFYLCACLPGFFGPGTRLTVL.